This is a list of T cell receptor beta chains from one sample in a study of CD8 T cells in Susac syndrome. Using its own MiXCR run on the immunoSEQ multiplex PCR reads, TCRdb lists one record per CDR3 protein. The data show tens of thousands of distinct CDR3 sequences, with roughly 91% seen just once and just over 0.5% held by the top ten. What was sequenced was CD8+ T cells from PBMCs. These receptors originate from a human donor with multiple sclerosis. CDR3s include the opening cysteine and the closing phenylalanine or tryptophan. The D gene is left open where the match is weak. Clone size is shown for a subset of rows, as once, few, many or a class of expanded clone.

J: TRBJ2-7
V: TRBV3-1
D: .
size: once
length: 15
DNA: TGTGCCAGCAGCCAAGAATCAGGACTCACCTACGAGCAGTACTTC
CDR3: CASSQESGLTYEQYF

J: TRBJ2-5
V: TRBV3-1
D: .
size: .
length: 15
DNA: TGTGCCAGCAGCAAACGGGACAACGCCGTAGAGACCCAGTACTTC
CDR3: CASSKRDNAVETQYF

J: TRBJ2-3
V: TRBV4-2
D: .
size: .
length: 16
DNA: TGTGCCAGCAGCCAAGAATTAGCTTTCGGCTCAGATACGCAGTATTTT
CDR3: CASSQELAFGSDTQYF

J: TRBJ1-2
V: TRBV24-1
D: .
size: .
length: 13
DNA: TGTGCCACCAGTGCACAGTACAACTATGGCTACACCTTC
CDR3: CATSAQYNYGYTF

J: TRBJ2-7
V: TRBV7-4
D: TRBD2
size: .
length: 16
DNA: TGTGCCAGCAGCGTGACTAGCGGCCTGAGGGGGTACGAGCAGTACTTC
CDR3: CASSVTSGLRGYEQYF

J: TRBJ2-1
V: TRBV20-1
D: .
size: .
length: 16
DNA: TGCAGTGCTAGAGATGTAGCGTCGGGAAGAGGGTATGAGCAGTTCTTC
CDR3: CSARDVASGRGYEQFF

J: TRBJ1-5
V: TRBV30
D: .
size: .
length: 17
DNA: TGTGCCTGGAGTCTCCCGCTTAGGGGTTATAGCAATCAGCCCCAGCATTTT
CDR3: CAWSLPLRGYSNQPQHF

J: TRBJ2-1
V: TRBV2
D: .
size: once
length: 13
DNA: TGTGCAATAACCGAGGGCTCCTACAATGAGCAGTTCTTC
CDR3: CAITEGSYNEQFF

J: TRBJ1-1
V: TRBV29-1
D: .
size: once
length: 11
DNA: TGCAGCGTTTCAGACCGAGGTGAAGCTTTCTTT
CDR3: CSVSDRGEAFF

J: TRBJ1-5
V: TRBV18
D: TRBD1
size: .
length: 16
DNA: TGTGCCAGCTCACCCTCAACAGGGGTCGAAGGACAGCCCCAGCATTTT
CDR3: CASSPSTGVEGQPQHF

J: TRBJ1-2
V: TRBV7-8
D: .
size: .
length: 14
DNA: TGTGCCAGCAGCTTAGAAGGGAGGGAATATGGCTACACCTTC
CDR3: CASSLEGREYGYTF

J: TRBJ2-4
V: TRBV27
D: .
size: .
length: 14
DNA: TGTGCCAGCAGTTTATCAGGAGGGGAAAACATTCAGTACTTC
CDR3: CASSLSGGENIQYF

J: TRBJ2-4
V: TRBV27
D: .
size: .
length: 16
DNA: TGTGCCAGCAGTTTGAGAGGCCTGAAAGCCAAAAACATTCAGTACTTC
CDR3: CASSLRGLKAKNIQYF

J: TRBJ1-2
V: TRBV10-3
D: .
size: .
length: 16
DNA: TGTGCCATCAGTGAGGTTAGGCAGGCGGAAAACTATGGCTACACCTTC
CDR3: CAISEVRQAENYGYTF

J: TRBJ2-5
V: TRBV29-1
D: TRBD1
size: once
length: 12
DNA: TGCAGCGTGCGGGGACAGGGTGAGACCCAGTACTTC
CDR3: CSVRGQGETQYF

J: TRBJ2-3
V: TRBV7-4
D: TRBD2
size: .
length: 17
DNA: TGTGCCAGCAGCTTAGGAAGGCGGGAGCCAAGCACAGATACGCAGTATTTT
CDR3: CASSLGRREPSTDTQYF

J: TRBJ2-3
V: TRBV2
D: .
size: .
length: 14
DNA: TGTGCCAGCAGTGGACAGGCCCGCACAGATACGCAGTATTTT
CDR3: CASSGQARTDTQYF

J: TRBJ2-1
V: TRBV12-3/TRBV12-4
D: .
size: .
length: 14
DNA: TGTGCCAGCAGTTTGAACGGGATCAACAATGAGCAGTTCTTC
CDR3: CASSLNGINNEQFF

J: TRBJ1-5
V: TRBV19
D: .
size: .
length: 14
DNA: TGTGCCAGTAGTGCCCCCGACCGCAATCAGCCCCAGCATTTT
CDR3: CASSAPDRNQPQHF

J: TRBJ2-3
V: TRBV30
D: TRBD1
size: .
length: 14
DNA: TGTGCCTGGAGTTCTGGACAGGGGGCAGATACGCAGTATTTT
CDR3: CAWSSGQGADTQYF

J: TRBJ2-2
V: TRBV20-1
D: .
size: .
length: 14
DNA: TGCAGTGCAGGGCCGTTCGAGAACACCGGGGAGCTGTTTTTT
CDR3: CSAGPFENTGELFF

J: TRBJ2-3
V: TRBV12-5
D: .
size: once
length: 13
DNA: TGTGCTAGTGGTTTCAGGGAGTCAGATACGCAGTATTTT
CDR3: CASGFRESDTQYF

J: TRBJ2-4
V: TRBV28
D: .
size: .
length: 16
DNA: TGTGCCAGCAGTTTATTCATGGCTGCAGCCAAAAACATTCAGTACTTC
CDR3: CASSLFMAAAKNIQYF

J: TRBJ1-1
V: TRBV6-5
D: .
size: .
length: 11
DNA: TGTGCCAGCAGTTGGGGGGGAGAAGCTTTCTTT
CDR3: CASSWGGEAFF

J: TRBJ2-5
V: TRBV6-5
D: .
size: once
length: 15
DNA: TGTGCCAGCAGTTCCCGGACTACCCAAGTTGAGACCCAGTACTTC
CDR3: CASSSRTTQVETQYF

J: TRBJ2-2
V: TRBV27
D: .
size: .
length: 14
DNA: TGTGCCAGCAGTTTATCAGGAGGGGACGGGGAGCTGTTTTTT
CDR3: CASSLSGGDGELFF

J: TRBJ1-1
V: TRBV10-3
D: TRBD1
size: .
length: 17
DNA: TGTGCCATCAGTGACTTCCATGGGACCACAGGGGTTACTGAAGCTTTCTTT
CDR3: CAISDFHGTTGVTEAFF

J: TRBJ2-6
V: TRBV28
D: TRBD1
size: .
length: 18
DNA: TGTGCCAGCAGTTTTCCCCGGACAGGGATAAGTGGGGCCAACGTCCTGACTTTC
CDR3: CASSFPRTGISGANVLTF

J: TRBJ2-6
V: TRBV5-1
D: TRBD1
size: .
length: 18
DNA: TGCGCCAGCAGTCCGGACAGGGGCCTCGTCTCTGGGGCCAACGTCCTGACTTTC
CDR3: CASSPDRGLVSGANVLTF

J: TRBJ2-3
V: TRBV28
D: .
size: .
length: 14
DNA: TGTGCCAGCAGTTTGGTAGCGGACACAGATACGCAGTATTTT
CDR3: CASSLVADTDTQYF

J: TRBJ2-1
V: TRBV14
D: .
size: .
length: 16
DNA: TGTGCCAGCAGCCAAGATGGAAAAGGGGGGTACAATGAGCAGTTCTTC
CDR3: CASSQDGKGGYNEQFF

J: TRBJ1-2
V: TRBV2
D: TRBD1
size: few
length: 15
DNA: TGTGCCAGCAGTGAAGGGTACGGACAGGGTGCCGGCTACACCTTC
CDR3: CASSEGYGQGAGYTF

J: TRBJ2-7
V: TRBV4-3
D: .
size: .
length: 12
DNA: TGCGCCAGCAGCCAAGGCGTGGGCGAGCAGCACTTC
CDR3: CASSQGVGEQHF

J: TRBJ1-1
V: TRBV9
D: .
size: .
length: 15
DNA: TGTGCCAGCAGCCCCCGGGCAGAGGTGTACACTGAAGCTTTCTTT
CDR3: CASSPRAEVYTEAFF

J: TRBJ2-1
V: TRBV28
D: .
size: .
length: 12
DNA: TGTGCCAGCATGGCGGGTTACAATGAGCAGTTCTTC
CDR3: CASMAGYNEQFF

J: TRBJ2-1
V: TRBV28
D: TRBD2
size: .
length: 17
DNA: TGTGCCAGCAGTCCCCTCAGCGAGCGGGGGGCCTTAGGGGAGCAGTTCTTC
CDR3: CASSPLSERGALGEQFF

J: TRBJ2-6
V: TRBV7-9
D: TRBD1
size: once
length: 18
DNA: TGTGCCAGCAGCGCCACAGACAGGGCCAGCTCTGGGGCCAACGTCCTGACTTTC
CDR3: CASSATDRASSGANVLTF

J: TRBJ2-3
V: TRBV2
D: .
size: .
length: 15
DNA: TGTGCCAGCAGTGCCTTCGGTCAGCGCACAGATACGCAGTATTTT
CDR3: CASSAFGQRTDTQYF

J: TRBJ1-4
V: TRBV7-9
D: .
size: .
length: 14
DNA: TGTGCCAGCAGCCTCGTCGGGACGGTTGAAAAACTGTTTTTT
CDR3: CASSLVGTVEKLFF